Presented here are 10 T cell receptor beta chains from one specimen sequenced in a study of early stage breast cancer tumors. Profiled with immunoSEQ multiplex PCR; TCRdb holds only in-frame clones, not every one. The sample records 25,000 to 30,000 clones, about three fifths being singletons. Sample: breast tumor tissue. The receptors stem from a person aged 50 to 59 with breast cancer.

Judged by abundance, this clone is medium-sized. This chain joins TRBV19 and TRBJ1-2; TRBD1 is a possible D gene (5 bases). Germline V gives CDR1 LNHDA, CDR2 SQIVND (reference sequence). V dropped 2 bases and J dropped 4 bases, with 14 bases sitting between them. The CDR3 sequence is 15 residues long. The CDR3 reads CASSITRQRLYGYTF. The CDR3 coding sequence is TGTGCCAGTAGTATAACTCGACAGAGGCTCTATGGCTACACCTTC.

This clone is judged medium-sized. This chain uses TRBV11-2 with TRBJ1-1, with D uncertain. CDR3 length equals 13 residues. CDR1 is SGHAT, CDR2 FQNNGV, per germline. The ends were cut back, 5 bases at V and 1 base at J, with 8 bases in the middle. CDR3 coding DNA: TGTGCCAGCAGCACCTCCTCGAACACTGAAGCTTTCTTT. Amino acids: CASSTSSNTEAFF. Variable domain in full (rest from reference TRBV11-2 and TRBJ1-1): EAGVAQSPRYKIIEKRQSVAFWCNPISGHATLYWYQQILGQGPKLLIQFQNNGVVDDSQLPKDRFSAERLKGVDSTLKIQPAKLEDSAVYLCASSTSSNTEAFFGQGTRLTVV.

The rearrangement uses TRBV11-2 and TRBJ2-1; D is possibly TRBD2 (6 bases). Trimming removed 1 base from V and 12 bases from J, with 16 bases in between. This CDR3 has 14 amino acids. CDR1 and CDR2 (germline): SGHAT, FQNNGV. This CDR3 reads CASSLGDSLNAQFF. In nucleotides, the CDR3 is TGTGCCAGCAGCTTAGGGGACTCCTTGAACGCGCAGTTCTTC.

This chain uses TRBV20-1 with TRBJ2-3, with D hard to call. This CDR3 spans 10 amino acids. Germline CDR1 reads DFQATT; CDR2 reads SNEGSKA (reference sequence). V lost 4 bases, J lost 6 bases, and 5 bases lay in between. CDR3: CSATLDTQYF. In nucleotides, the CDR3 is TGCAGTGCTACCCTGGATACGCAGTATTTT.

V is TRBV7-9 and J is TRBJ2-1, with 9 bases identical to TRBD2. The CDR3 covers 15 residues. CDR1 and CDR2 (germline): SEHNR, FQNEAQ (reference sequence). Trimming cost V 5 bases and J 10 bases; bases outside gene matches: 12. The CDR3, as DNA: TGTGCCAGCAGCAATAGCGGCCATGCGGGGGGGGAGCAGTTCTTC. Its protein is CASSNSGHAGGEQFF.

This rearrangement joins TRBV7-9 to TRBJ2-2, with 7 bases lining up with TRBD1. The junction had 5 bases not matched to a gene; V was cut back by 4 bases and J by 3 bases. This CDR3 spans 15 amino acids. The V gene's germline CDR1 is SEHNR and CDR2 FQNEAQ (reference sequence). CDR3 nucleotides: TGTGCCAGCAGCTCCCGACAGGGTTACACCGGGGAGCTGTTTTTT. Amino acid sequence: CASSSRQGYTGELFF.

The chain employs TRBV27 and TRBJ2-7; 8 nucleotides match TRBD2. This CDR3 spans 13 amino acids. Per the germline V gene, CDR1 is MNHEY and CDR2 is SMNVEV (reference sequence). The junction had 3 bases not matched to a gene; V was cut back by 6 bases and J by 2 bases. CDR3 DNA sequence: TGTGCCAGCAGCCCGGGACTAGCCTACGAGCAGTACTTC. Protein sequence: CASSPGLAYEQYF.

This clone was counted once. The chain recombines TRBV5-1 with TRBJ2-7, with 8 bases aligning to TRBD2. J was trimmed by 3 bases and V by 4 bases; bases with no gene match: 9. In germline, CDR1 is SGHRS, CDR2 YFSETQ. CDR3 size: 15 residues. CDR3 DNA: TGCGCCAGCAGCCTTGACGGGGGGGCCTTCTACGAGCAGTACTTC. This codes for CASSLDGGAFYEQYF. The full variable domain, in which reference TRBV5-1 and TRBJ2-7 provide the parts outside the CDR3, is KAGVTQTPRYLIKTRGQQVTLSCSPISGHRSVSWYQQTPGQGLQFLFEYFSETQRNKGNFPGRFSGRQFSNSRSEMNVSTLELGDSALYLCASSLDGGAFYEQYFGPGTRLTVT.

The gene calls are TRBV9 and TRBJ2-2; D not resolved. Trimming pared 2 bases from V and 8 bases from J, leaving 10 bases between. The V gene's germline CDR1 is SGDLS and CDR2 YYNGEE. The CDR3 loop spans 13 amino acids. The CDR3 DNA is TGTGCCAGCAGCGTTTATAAGAAGGGGGAGCTGTTTTTT. It yields the protein CASSVYKKGELFF.

The gene calls are TRBV7-2 and TRBJ2-3, with 12 positions matching TRBD2. The CDR3 sequence is 17 residues long. Germline CDR1 and CDR2: SGHTA and FQGNSA. The V segment lost 1 base and the J segment 5 bases; nucleotides outside the gene matches: 7. CDR3 DNA: TGTGCCAGCAGCTTAGGGCTAGCGGGAGGGTTGGGAGATACGCAGTATTTT. Translating gives CASSLGLAGGLGDTQYF. Together with reference TRBV7-2 and TRBJ2-3, the CDR3 gives the full variable domain: GAGVSQSPSNKVTEKGKDVELRCDPISGHTALYWYRQSLGQGLEFLIYFQGNSAPDKSGLPSDRFSAERTGGSVSTLTIQRTQQEDSAVYLCASSLGLAGGLGDTQYFGPGTRLTVL.